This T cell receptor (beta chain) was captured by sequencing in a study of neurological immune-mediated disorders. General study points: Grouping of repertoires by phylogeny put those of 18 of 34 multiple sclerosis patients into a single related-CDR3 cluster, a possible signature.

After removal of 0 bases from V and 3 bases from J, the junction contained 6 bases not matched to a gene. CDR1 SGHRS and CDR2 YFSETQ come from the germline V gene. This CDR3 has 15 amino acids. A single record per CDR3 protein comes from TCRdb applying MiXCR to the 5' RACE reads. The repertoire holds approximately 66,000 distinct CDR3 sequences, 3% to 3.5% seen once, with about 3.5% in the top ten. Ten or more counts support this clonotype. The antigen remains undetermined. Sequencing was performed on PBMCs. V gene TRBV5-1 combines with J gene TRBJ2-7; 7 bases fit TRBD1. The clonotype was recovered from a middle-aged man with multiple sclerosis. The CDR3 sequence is CASSLALDRSYEQYF. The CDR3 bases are TGCGCCAGCAGCTTGGCCTTGGACAGGAGCTACGAGCAGTACTTC.